The 5 T cell receptor beta chains given below trace back to one sample, sequenced in a study of blood T cell repertoires in COVID-19. Sequencing was performed with immunoSEQ multiplex PCR; in TCRdb, only in-frame clones are kept and a portion is missing. The sample lists tens of thousands of clones, 88% seen once, with 10% in the top ten. The sequenced sample was PBMCs or T cells enriched from blood (not recorded which). Receptors were obtained from a woman aged 40 to 50 who had recovered from COVID-19.

The chain recombines TRBV9 with TRBJ2-2; 7 positions agree with TRBD1. The junction had 5 bases not matched to a gene; V was cut back by 1 base and J by 5 bases. Germline V gene data show CDR1 as SGDLS and CDR2 as YYNGEE. CDR3 length equals 15 residues. The CDR3 nucleotides read TGTGCCAGCAGCGTAACAGGGGAGCGAACCGGGGAGCTGTTTTTT. This codes for CASSVTGERTGELFF.

The chain combines TRBV3-1 (or the pseudogene TRBV3-2) with TRBJ1-1; D unclear. Germline assignment: CDR1 LGHDT and CDR2 YNNKEL (reference sequence). V shed 1 base and J shed 1 base, with 10 bases lying between them. The CDR3 totals 15 residues. CDR3 amino acids: CASSQGVTRNTEAFF. The CDR3 nucleotides are TGTGCCAGCAGCCAAGGTGTCACGCGGAACACTGAAGCTTTCTTT.

J is TRBJ2-7 and V is TRBV5-6, with 9 bases identical to TRBD1. CDR1 and CDR2 from the germline V gene are SGHDT and YYEEEE. J was trimmed by 4 bases and V by 5 bases; bases with no gene match: 7. This CDR3 has 14 residues. The CDR3 sequence is CASRGTGTKYEQYF. In DNA, the CDR3 is TGTGCCAGCAGGGGGACAGGGACTAAATACGAGCAGTACTTC.

About this clone itself: An end of the junction does not agree with germline; a read error may underlie this. J is TRBJ2-7 and V is TRBV7-6; TRBD2 matches at 11 bases. CDR3 length: 15 amino acids. Germline-derived CDR1 and CDR2 are SGHVS and FNYEAQ. CDR3 in DNA: TGTGCCAGCAGCCTAGCGACTAGCGGGGACTACGAGCAGTACTTC. The encoded protein is CASSLATSGDYEQYF.

The rearrangement links TRBV3-1 (or the pseudogene TRBV3-2) to TRBJ2-3, with D tentatively TRBD2 (7 bases). Trimming took off 4 bases at V and 6 bases at J, with 17 bases between the two ends. This CDR3 is 15 amino acids long. CDR1 and CDR2 from the germline V gene are LGHDT and YNNKEL (reference sequence). For the CDR3, the DNA is TGTGCCAGCAGCCTAGGGGGGGGCCAGGCGGATACGCAGTATTTT. As protein: CASSLGGGQADTQYF.